The 14 T cell receptor beta chains below come from one sample, sequenced in a study of metastatic and nonmetastatic thyroid tumors. Patients underwent thyroid surgery, and none had received any treatment before it. TCRdb called clones again from the PCR reads with MiXCR. Here the sample spans around 52,000 clones, 25% to 35% being singletons. The specimen was blood. The receptor set was obtained from a female donor with papillary thyroid cancer or a benign thyroid nodule (not recorded which). Some clones in this sample may be carry-over from other donors' samples.

Ten or more counts support this clone. V gene TRBV20-1 combines with J gene TRBJ2-1; a weak D match, TRBD2 (5 bases). Germline assignment: CDR1 DFQATT and CDR2 SNEGSKA (reference sequence). Deletions cut 6 bases from V and 0 bases from J, with 18 bases between. This CDR3 is 16 amino acids long. The DNA of the CDR3 is TGCAGTGCAGACTATAGCGCGACATCCTCCTACAATGAGCAGTTCTTC. Protein sequence: CSADYSATSSYNEQFF.

The CDR3 loop is CASSSRGGALNSGANVLTF. The CDR3 region has the DNA TGCGCCAGCAGCTCGAGAGGGGGCGCCTTAAACTCTGGGGCCAACGTCCTGACTTTC. This chain connects TRBV5-1 to TRBJ2-6, with 7 bases aligning to TRBD1. The germline gives CDR1 SGHRS, CDR2 YFSETQ. V was clipped by 3 bases and J by 0 bases; unmatched bases: 12. The CDR3 runs to 19 residues.

The chain joins TRBV30 to TRBJ2-2; D possibly corresponds to TRBD2 (6 bases). Per germline, CDR1 GTSNPN and CDR2 SVGIG (reference sequence). Deletions cut 2 bases from V and 2 bases from J, with 12 bases between. The CDR3 is 15 amino acids. CDR3 in DNA: TGTGCCTGGAGTAGACTAGGCGGTAACACCGGGGAGCTGTTTTTT. Amino acids: CAWSRLGGNTGELFF.

The V gene is TRBV11-2, the J gene TRBJ1-2; D unresolved. Per germline, CDR1 SGHAT and CDR2 FQNNGV. The CDR3 contains 14 residues. The V and J ends lost 5 bases and 8 bases respectively, with 18 bases between them. CDR3 DNA: TGTGCCAGCAGCCAACCAGTGGCCGCTCGGGGCTACACCTTC. It is translated as CASSQPVAARGYTF.

This chain joins TRBV7-9 and TRBJ1-2; D gene ambiguous. V lost 2 bases to trimming and J lost 8 bases, with 12 bases between them. The germline V gene has CDR1 SEHNR and CDR2 FQNEAQ (reference sequence). The CDR3 is 13 residues long. This CDR3 reads CASSLQLSLGYTF. DNA for the CDR3: TGTGCCAGCAGCTTACAGCTTTCGTTGGGCTACACCTTC. The full variable domain, with the rest looked up from reference TRBV7-9 and TRBJ1-2, is DTGVSQNPRHKITKRGQNVTFRCDPISEHNRLYWYRQTLGQGPEFLTYFQNEAQLEKSRLLSDRFSAERPKGSFSTLEIQRTEQGDSAMYLCASSLQLSLGYTFGSGTRLTVV.

Within the sample, this clone is medium-sized. CDR3 in DNA: TGTGCCAGCAGCTTGACCCATAGCGGGAGGTCGAACTACGAGCAGTACTTC. The encoded protein is CASSLTHSGRSNYEQYF. The chain recombines TRBV28 with TRBJ2-7, with TRBD2 matching 10 bases. The CDR3 extends over 17 amino acids. The V and J ends lost 6 bases and 3 bases, in that order; junction bases with no gene match: 14. Per germline, CDR1 MDHEN and CDR2 SYDVKM.

The chain carries TRBV4-2 and TRBJ2-7; tentatively, D is TRBD2 (7 bases). CDR3 length: 19 amino acids. The ends were cut back, 4 bases at V and 1 base at J, with 26 bases in the middle. Germline-derived CDR1 and CDR2 are LGHNA and YNFKEQ. CDR3 sequence (DNA): TGTGCCAGCAGCCCGAAGAGGACTCGCGGGGGCCGAGGGTCCTACGAGCAGTACTTC. Protein: CASSPKRTRGGRGSYEQYF.

This clone was counted only a few times. The V call is TRBV4-1, the J call TRBJ2-7; 7 bases are a match to TRBD1. The CDR3 contains 14 residues. V gave up 4 bases and J gave up 5 bases; unmatched junction bases: 8. Looked up from germline, CDR1 is MGHRA and CDR2 is YSYEKL. The CDR3 loop reads CASSRRQGENEQYF. The CDR3 DNA follows: TGCGCCAGCAGCCGCAGACAGGGAGAGAACGAGCAGTACTTC.

This clone was seen a handful of times. The V call is TRBV6-5, the J call TRBJ2-2; 8 nucleotides line up with TRBD2. The CDR3 sequence is 16 residues long. Looked up from germline, CDR1 is MNHEY and CDR2 is SVGAGI. J gave up 6 bases and V 0 bases, and 6 bases lay outside the gene matches. The CDR3 reads CASSYSVGRAAGELFF. CDR3 bases: TGTGCCAGCAGTTACTCTGTCGGGAGGGCCGCCGGGGAGCTGTTTTTT.

The gene calls are TRBV28 and TRBJ2-7, with TRBD2 matching 8 bases. CDR3 size: 16 residues. Trimming at V came to 5 bases and at J to 0 bases, leaving 9 bases not matched to a gene. CDR1 and CDR2 (germline): MDHEN, SYDVKM. This CDR3 reads CASSPRRLAYSYEQYF. The CDR3 bases are TGTGCCAGCAGTCCGCGAAGACTAGCGTACTCCTACGAGCAGTACTTC. Full variable domain (missing parts from reference TRBV28 and TRBJ2-7): DVKVTQSSRYLVKRTGEKVFLECVQDMDHENMFWYRQDPGLGLRLIYFSYDVKMKEKGDIPEGYSVSREKKERFSLILESASTNQTSMYLCASSPRRLAYSYEQYFGPGTRLTVT.

At least ten counts were recorded for this clone. The chain joins TRBV3-1 to TRBJ2-2; D ambiguous. V dropped 0 bases and J dropped 6 bases, with 5 bases sitting between them. In germline, CDR1 is LGHDT, CDR2 YNNKEL (reference sequence). The CDR3 runs 13 residues. This chain's CDR3 is CASSQDLAGELFF. The DNA for the CDR3 is TGTGCCAGCAGCCAAGATTTGGCCGGGGAGCTGTTTTTT.

The chain couples TRBV6-2 or TRBV6-3 to TRBJ2-1; 10 bases align to TRBD1. V was pared by 5 bases and J by 6 bases, with 7 bases of the junction left unmatched. CDR1 is MNHEY, CDR2 SVGEGT, per germline. The CDR3 length is 15 residues. The DNA of the CDR3 is TGTGCCAGCAGTCCGGGACAGGGGTATGGCAATGAGCAGTTCTTC. This codes for CASSPGQGYGNEQFF.

This clone has a handful of counts. Other DNA sequences in this sample translate to the same CDR3. The rearrangement links TRBV4-1 to TRBJ1-5; D gene unclear. The CDR3 is 15 residues long. Per the germline V gene, CDR1 is MGHRA and CDR2 is YSYEKL. V shed 1 base and J shed 0 bases, with 7 bases lying between them. The CDR3 is CASSQVPGSNQPQHF. The CDR3 bases are TGCGCCAGCAGCCAAGTCCCGGGTAGCAATCAGCCCCAGCATTTT.

V gene TRBV5-1 combines with J gene TRBJ2-7, with D possibly called TRBD1 or TRBD2 (6 bases each). The CDR3 is 15 residues long. V was shortened by 4 bases and J by 0 bases, with 14 bases between the two germline ends. Per germline, CDR1 SGHRS and CDR2 YFSETQ. This chain's CDR3 is CASSPTGALSYEQYF. The CDR3 region has the DNA TGCGCCAGCAGCCCCACGGGGGCACTCTCCTACGAGCAGTACTTC.